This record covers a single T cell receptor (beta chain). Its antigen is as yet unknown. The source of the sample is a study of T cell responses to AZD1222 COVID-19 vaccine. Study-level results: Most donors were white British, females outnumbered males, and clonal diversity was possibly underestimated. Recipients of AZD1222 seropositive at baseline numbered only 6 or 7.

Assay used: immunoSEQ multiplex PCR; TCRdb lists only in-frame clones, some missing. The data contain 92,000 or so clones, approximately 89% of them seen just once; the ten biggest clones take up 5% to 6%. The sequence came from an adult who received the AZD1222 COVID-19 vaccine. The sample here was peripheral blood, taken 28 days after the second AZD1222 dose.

CDR3 sequence: CASSQGSSWADTQYF. The CDR3 DNA sequence: TGCGCCAGCAGCCAAGGAAGTTCCTGGGCGGATACGCAGTATTTT. The chain links TRBV4-1 to TRBJ2-3; D remains ambiguous. Trimming removed 1 base at V and 6 bases at J, with 14 bases between. Germline CDR1 is MGHRA and CDR2 is YSYEKL. The CDR3 spans 15 residues.